These 17 T cell receptor beta chains came from one sample sequenced in a study of T cells in Graves' hyperthyroidism and ophthalmopathy. Using RNA transcripts as the source, TCR beta CDR3 regions were amplified. An initial round of RT-PCR targeting the TCR CDR3 relied on the HTBI primer set. TCRdb itself ran the multiplex PCR reads through MiXCR, one entry per CDR3 protein. The sample consists of around 580,000 distinct CDR3 sequences, about a sixth of them appearing once. The source material was blood. The origin of the receptors is a woman younger than 35 with Graves' hyperthyroidism.

This clonotype was seen more than once but under ten times. J is TRBJ2-5 and V is TRBV4-1; 15 nucleotides line up with TRBD2. This CDR3 spans 20 amino acids. V was pared by 3 bases and J by 0 bases, with 11 bases of the junction left unmatched. CDR1 MGHRA and CDR2 YSYEKL come from the germline V gene. As DNA, the CDR3 is TGCGCCAGCAGCCACCGCACCGGACTAGCGGGAGGGCCTTACCAAGAGACCCAGTACTTC. As protein: CASSHRTGLAGGPYQETQYF.

At least ten counts were recorded for this clonotype. The germline gene is not matched at one end of the junction; a read error may be the cause. V usage is TRBV5-1 and J usage is TRBJ2-7; unclear D gene. CDR1 SGHRS and CDR2 YFSETQ come from the germline V gene. The CDR3 has 14 amino acids. The CDR3, as DNA: TGTGCCAGCAGCTTAGTTGGCTCAACTTACGAGCAGTACTTC. Its translation is CASSLVGSTYEQYF.

The chain has TRBV9 and TRBJ2-3; D tentatively reads TRBD1 or TRBD2 (5 bases each). The germline V gene encodes CDR1 SGDLS and CDR2 YYNGEE. Trimming shortened V by 4 bases and J by 3 bases, and 12 bases separated the two germline ends. The CDR3 extends over 14 amino acids. CDR3 sequence reads: CASSRDPITDTQYF. CDR3 in DNA: TGTGCCAGCAGCCGGGACCCTATAACAGATACGCAGTATTTT.

Only a few counts were recorded for this clonotype. The chain combines TRBV6-1 with TRBJ2-7; D may be TRBD1 or TRBD2 (5 bases each). The CDR3 loop spans 16 amino acids. Germline CDR1 reads MNHNS; CDR2 reads SASEGT. The ends were cut back, 6 bases at V and 0 bases at J, with 18 bases in the middle. In DNA form, the CDR3 reads TGTGCCAGCAGCTTGGACTGGGGGATCAACTCCTACGAGCAGTACTTC. This sequence encodes CASSLDWGINSYEQYF.

Ten or more counts support this clonotype. The rearrangement uses TRBV7-9 and TRBJ2-1; 7 nucleotides match TRBD2. Germline loops: CDR1 SEHNR, CDR2 FQNEAQ (reference sequence). V was pared by 4 bases and J by 6 bases, with 6 bases of the junction left unmatched. The CDR3 consists of 14 residues. The CDR3 sequence is CASSSGGVGNEQFF. In DNA form, the CDR3 reads TGTGCCAGCAGCTCTGGGGGGGTTGGCAATGAGCAGTTCTTC.

CDR3 loop: CASSTQGFGQPQHF. In DNA form, the CDR3 reads TGTGCCAGTAGTACCCAGGGGTTCGGTCAGCCCCAGCATTTT. This chain uses TRBV19 with TRBJ1-5; maybe TRBD1 (6 bases). Between the trimmed V and J ends, which lost 4 bases and 6 bases, there was a span of 13 bases. There are 14 residues in the CDR3. CDR1 and CDR2 from the germline V gene are LNHDA and SQIVND (reference sequence).

A remark on this clonotype: A much larger clone differs from this one at a single base, so this may be a read error. CDR3 sequence reads: CASSLDRSDTQYF. CDR3 bases: TGTGCCAGCAGCTTAGATCGGTCAGATACGCAGTATTTT. The V call is TRBV11-2, the J call TRBJ2-3; D remains ambiguous. This CDR3 is 13 amino acids long. Per the germline V gene, CDR1 is SGHAT and CDR2 is FQNNGV. V lost 0 bases, J lost 4 bases, and 5 bases lay in between.

There are a few counts of this clonotype. The rearrangement links TRBV7-9 to TRBJ2-1, with 13 bases identical to TRBD2. This CDR3 contains 15 residues. CDR1 is SEHNR, CDR2 FQNEAQ, per germline (reference sequence). V was pared by 5 bases and J by 10 bases, with 8 bases of the junction left unmatched. The DNA for the CDR3 is TGTGCCAGCAGCCCACCGGGACTAGCGGGACTCGAGCAGTTCTTC. It encodes CASSPPGLAGLEQFF.

This clonotype has only a few counts. The rearrangement links TRBV29-1 to TRBJ1-4; 11 positions agree with TRBD1. The V segment lost 6 bases and the J segment 8 bases; nucleotides outside the gene matches: 5. This CDR3 has 13 amino acids. From germline, CDR1 is SQVTM and CDR2 ANQGSEA. Written as DNA, the CDR3 is TGCAGCGTAAGGACAGGGGGCAGAGAAAAACTGTTTTTT. Amino acids: CSVRTGGREKLFF.

This clonotype was counted a few times. The V and J genes are TRBV20-1 and TRBJ2-7; perhaps TRBD1 as D (6 bases). The J call may be incorrect, as the DNA end agrees better with TRBJ2-1. The germline V gene encodes CDR1 DFQATT and CDR2 SNEGSKA (reference sequence). The CDR3 sequence is 12 residues long. This CDR3 is CSASPQGYEQFF. In nucleotides, the CDR3 is TGCAGTGCTAGCCCACAGGGCTACGAGCAGTTCTTC.

This clonotype was counted ten times or more. The rearrangement joins TRBV30 to TRBJ1-6; 9 positions match TRBD1. Per germline, CDR1 GTSNPN and CDR2 SVGIG (reference sequence). The length of the CDR3 is 13 residues. V gave up 5 bases and J gave up 10 bases; unmatched junction bases: 6. This CDR3 is CAWAGTGYSPLHF. CDR3 DNA: TGTGCCTGGGCCGGGACAGGGTACTCACCCCTCCACTTT. Variable domain in full (rest from reference TRBV30 and TRBJ1-6): SQTIHQWPATLVQPVGSPLSLECTVEGTSNPNLYWYRQAAGRGLQLLFYSVGIGQISSEVPQNLSASRPQDRQFILSSKKLLLSDSGFYLCAWAGTGYSPLHFGNGTRLTVT.

There are many counts of this clonotype. V is TRBV28 and J is TRBJ1-6, with D uncertain. CDR3 length: 11 amino acids. V lost 6 bases and J 7 bases, leaving 4 bases between the germline ends. Germline V CDR1 and CDR2: MDHEN, SYDVKM. The CDR3 spells CASRRNSPLHF. In DNA, the CDR3 is TGTGCCAGCAGACGAAATTCACCCCTCCACTTT.

The chain carries TRBV9 and TRBJ2-5; D unresolved. CDR3 length: 13 amino acids. V was trimmed by 1 base and J by 5 bases, leaving 9 bases between them. Germline-derived CDR1 and CDR2 are SGDLS and YYNGEE. In DNA form, the CDR3 reads TGTGCCAGCAGCGTAAGATGGGCGGAGACCCAGTACTTC. Its translation: CASSVRWAETQYF.

Details on this clonotype: A much larger clone differs from this one at a single base, so this may be a read error. V and J are TRBV28 and TRBJ2-7; D tentatively fits TRBD1 or TRBD2 (5 bases each). CDR3 length equals 14 residues. The germline gives CDR1 MDHEN, CDR2 SYDVKM. The CDR3 DNA reads as TGTGCCAGCAGTTTCCGGGGCCCTCCCGACGAGCGGTACTTC. Its protein product is CASSFRGPPDERYF.

Many counts were recorded for this clonotype. CDR3 residues: CASSYSLTDSYEQYF. The CDR3 nucleotides read TGTGCCAGCAGTTACTCCCTGACGGACTCCTACGAGCAGTACTTC. This sequence joins TRBV6-5 and TRBJ2-7, with no clear D. Trimming pared 0 bases from V and 0 bases from J, leaving 9 bases between. Germline CDR1 MNHEY, CDR2 SVGAGI. The CDR3 is 15 residues long.

In this sample, this clonotype turned up many times. The DNA of the CDR3 is TGCGCCAGCAGCTCGACAGGGGCTACCTACAATGAGCAGTTCTTC. Translating it yields CASSSTGATYNEQFF. The genes are TRBV5-1 and TRBJ2-1; TRBD1 aligns across 8 bases. CDR1 and CDR2 from the germline V gene are SGHRS and YFSETQ. The V segment lost 3 bases and the J segment 2 bases; nucleotides outside the gene matches: 4. This CDR3 has 15 residues.

Turning to this clonotype: Given the absence of the conserved phenylalanine or tryptophan at the CDR3 end, a read error is likely. The chain recombines TRBV19 with TRBJ1-4, with D tentatively TRBD1 (6 bases). CDR1 LNHDA and CDR2 SQIVND come from the germline V gene (reference sequence). V lost 5 bases, J lost 2 bases, and 21 bases lay in between. The CDR3 totals 18 residues. In DNA form, the CDR3 reads TGTGCCAGTAGTCCTTGGACAGCCCTGGGGGCTACTAATGAAAAACTGTTTCTT. This sequence encodes CASSPWTALGATNEKLFL.